Shown below are 10 T cell receptor beta chains from a single sample sequenced in a study of cytomegalovirus exposure and HLA in healthy donors. The study ran its PCR with 60 Vbeta and 13 Jbeta primers. Profiling relied on immunoSEQ multiplex PCR, and the TCRdb table lists in-frame clones only, not all of them. The table shows roughly 130,000 clones, with roughly four fifths occurring only once. Sequencing input: PBMCs. Source of these receptors: a boy aged 2 to 10 in good health and CMV-seronegative.

The rearrangement uses TRBV18 and TRBJ1-2; D is uncertain. The CDR3 has 13 amino acids. The ends were cut back, 2 bases at V and 5 bases at J, with 9 bases in the middle. Germline-derived CDR1 and CDR2 are KGHSH and LQKENI. CDR3 DNA: TGTGCCAGCTCACCAGGGGAGCATTATGGCTACACCTTC. The encoded protein is CASSPGEHYGYTF. Complete variable domain (other parts from reference TRBV18 and TRBJ1-2): NAGVMQNPRHLVRRRGQEARLRCSPMKGHSHVYWYRQLPEEGLKFMVYLQKENIIDESGMPKERFSAEFPKEGPSILRIQQVVRGDSAAYFCASSPGEHYGYTFGSGTRLTVV.

The chain combines TRBV15 with TRBJ2-3; no clear D. The CDR3 has 15 residues. Trimming stripped 11 bases from V and 4 bases from J, with 22 bases between. Germline CDR1 and CDR2: LNHNV and YYDKDF (reference sequence). DNA of the CDR3: TGTGCCCCCACTTCTGCGGATTGGAACGCAGATACGCAGTATTTT. Amino acid sequence: CAPTSADWNADTQYF.

The V and J genes are TRBV7-2 and TRBJ1-2, with D perhaps matching TRBD1 (6 bases). The CDR3 is 16 residues long. V was trimmed by 4 bases and J by 5 bases, leaving 20 bases between them. Germline CDR1 SGHTA, CDR2 FQGNSA. CDR3 loop: CASSWTDDSTTYGYTF. In DNA form, the CDR3 reads TGTGCCAGCAGCTGGACAGACGACTCAACTACATATGGCTACACCTTC.

The J gene is TRBJ2-1, the V gene TRBV29-1; weak D call: TRBD1 (5 bases). Trimming took off 4 bases at V and 8 bases at J, with 12 bases between the two ends. The CDR3 consists of 12 residues. Looked up from germline, CDR1 is SQVTM and CDR2 is ANQGSEA. CDR3 in amino acids: CSVGEGVDEQFF. The CDR3 DNA reads as TGCAGCGTTGGGGAAGGGGTGGATGAGCAGTTCTTC.

About this clone: Additional DNA sequences in this sample encode the identical CDR3. The chain couples TRBV19 to TRBJ2-3; the match to TRBD1 covers 10 bases. Trimming cost V 3 bases and J 3 bases; bases outside gene matches: 3. In germline, CDR1 is LNHDA, CDR2 SQIVND (reference sequence). The length of the CDR3 is 15 residues. DNA of the CDR3: TGTGCCAGTAGTATGGGACAGGGGAGGACAGATACGCAGTATTTT. It yields the protein CASSMGQGRTDTQYF.

V and J are TRBV5-4 and TRBJ1-2; D possibly corresponds to TRBD1 (5 bases). From germline, CDR1 is SGHNT and CDR2 YYREEE (reference sequence). The V end lost 4 bases, the J end lost 4 bases, and 14 bases lay between the germline ends. CDR3 length equals 14 residues. CDR3 residues: CASSPARDGYGYTF. The CDR3 region has the DNA TGTGCCAGCAGCCCGGCGCGGGACGGCTATGGCTACACCTTC.

The chain carries TRBV7-6 and TRBJ2-2; 7 positions agree with TRBD1. The germline V gene has CDR1 SGHVS and CDR2 FNYEAQ. This CDR3 spans 16 amino acids. Trimming cost V 2 bases and J 0 bases; bases outside gene matches: 3. The CDR3 nucleotides read TGTGCCAGCAGCTTATGGACAGGCGCGAACACCGGGGAGCTGTTTTTT. It specifies CASSLWTGANTGELFF.

V gene TRBV19 combines with J gene TRBJ2-5; 10 nucleotides match TRBD1. Germline assignment: CDR1 LNHDA and CDR2 SQIVND (reference sequence). V was clipped by 4 bases and J by 1 base; unmatched bases: 3. The CDR3 extends over 15 amino acids. As DNA, the CDR3 is TGTGCCAGTAGTACCGGGACAGGGGCCCAAGAGACCCAGTACTTC. It specifies CASSTGTGAQETQYF.

This rearrangement joins TRBV7-8 to TRBJ2-7; D remains unclear. CDR1 SGHVS and CDR2 FQNEAQ come from the germline V gene. The CDR3 has 15 amino acids. The V and J ends lost 1 base and 0 bases respectively, with 10 bases between them. DNA of the CDR3: TGTGCCAGCAGCTTAGGAGGCGGAGCCTCCTACGAGCAGTACGTC. Translation: CASSLGGGASYEQYV.

V is TRBV9 and J is TRBJ1-2; D is undetermined. The CDR3 sequence is 15 residues long. CDR1 and CDR2 from the germline V gene are SGDLS and YYNGEE. V was cut by 3 bases and J by 3 bases, with 15 bases left in between. CDR3 bases: TGTGCCAGCAGCGCGCCGAATCCCGGGGACTATGGCTACACCTTC. It encodes CASSAPNPGDYGYTF.